A selection of T cell receptor beta chains follows, all from one sample in a study of blood T cell repertoires in COVID-19. Libraries were prepared by immunoSEQ multiplex PCR; TCRdb keeps only in-frame clonotypes and omits some of them. The sample has approximately 110,000 clones, approximately 88% seen once; the top ten hold under 0.85%. The source material was peripheral blood. These receptors were obtained from a woman in her 70s with acute or convalescent COVID-19. The CDR3 runs from the conserved cysteine through the conserved F or W. A D gene is named only where the DNA matches it firmly. Clone size is shown for a subset of rows, as once, few, many or a class of expanded clone.

clone_size: NA; v_call: TRBV19; d_call: NA; j_call: TRBJ1-1; cdr3_aa: CASSPLIASEAFF; cdr3_nt: TGTGCCAGTAGCCCTCTGATTGCTAGTGAAGCTTTCTTT
clone_size: NA; v_call: TRBV7-6; d_call: TRBD2; j_call: TRBJ2-7; cdr3_aa: CASSLAAPGGLAGERYEQYF; cdr3_nt: TGTGCCAGCAGCTTAGCAGCACCCGGAGGACTAGCGGGAGAGAGATACGAGCAGTACTTC
clone_size: NA; v_call: TRBV3-1/TRBV3-2; d_call: TRBD1; j_call: TRBJ2-3; cdr3_aa: CASSQGQGAQDTQYF; cdr3_nt: TGTGCCAGCAGCCAAGGCCAGGGGGCCCAAGATACGCAGTATTTT
clone_size: few; v_call: TRBV6-6; d_call: NA; j_call: TRBJ2-1; cdr3_aa: CASSFTGYEQFF; cdr3_nt: TGTGCCAGCAGTTTTACAGGGTATGAGCAGTTCTTC
clone_size: NA; v_call: TRBV5-4; d_call: TRBD1; j_call: TRBJ2-7; cdr3_aa: CASGRDRGNEQYF; cdr3_nt: TGTGCCAGCGGGCGGGACAGGGGGAACGAGCAGTACTTC
clone_size: NA; v_call: TRBV5-4; d_call: TRBD1; j_call: TRBJ1-2; cdr3_aa: CASSWQGEDGYTF; cdr3_nt: TGTGCCAGCAGCTGGCAGGGGGAAGATGGCTACACCTTC
clone_size: NA; v_call: TRBV3-1/TRBV3-2; d_call: TRBD2; j_call: TRBJ2-1; cdr3_aa: CASSQRRESGGYNEQFF; cdr3_nt: TGTGCCAGCAGCCAAAGGAGGGAAAGCGGGGGATACAATGAGCAGTTCTTC
clone_size: NA; v_call: TRBV5-5; d_call: TRBD1; j_call: TRBJ2-7; cdr3_aa: CASSPGPGGYEQYF; cdr3_nt: TGTGCCAGCAGCCCCGGACCAGGGGGCTACGAGCAGTACTTC
clone_size: once; v_call: TRBV27; d_call: NA; j_call: TRBJ2-3; cdr3_aa: CASSQGHQTDTQYF; cdr3_nt: TGTGCCAGCAGTCAGGGACATCAAACAGATACGCAGTATTTT
clone_size: NA; v_call: TRBV5-1; d_call: NA; j_call: TRBJ2-2; cdr3_aa: CASSPGWGQVDTGELFF; cdr3_nt: TGCGCCAGCAGCCCGGGCTGGGGGCAGGTCGACACCGGGGAGCTGTTTTTT
clone_size: few; v_call: TRBV5-1; d_call: NA; j_call: TRBJ1-2; cdr3_aa: CASSPLIDSLYGYTF; cdr3_nt: TGCGCCAGCAGCCCTCTTATCGACAGCCTCTATGGCTACACCTTC
clone_size: NA; v_call: TRBV6-5; d_call: NA; j_call: TRBJ2-2; cdr3_aa: CASSSTNRATGELFF; cdr3_nt: TGTGCCAGCAGTTCGACGAACAGGGCGACCGGGGAGCTGTTTTTT
clone_size: NA; v_call: TRBV5-1; d_call: NA; j_call: TRBJ2-7; cdr3_aa: CASSLALQGYEQYF; cdr3_nt: TGCGCCAGCAGCTTGGCCCTACAGGGCTACGAGCAGTACTTC
clone_size: NA; v_call: TRBV5-4; d_call: NA; j_call: TRBJ2-5; cdr3_aa: CASSLFGAGGETQYF; cdr3_nt: TGTGCCAGCAGCTTATTCGGGGCCGGAGGGGAGACCCAGTACTTC
clone_size: NA; v_call: TRBV10-1; d_call: NA; j_call: TRBJ2-3; cdr3_aa: CASNGHSTDTQYF; cdr3_nt: TGCGCCAGCAACGGACACAGCACAGATACGCAGTATTTT
clone_size: once; v_call: TRBV12-2; d_call: NA; j_call: TRBJ2-3; cdr3_aa: CASRAGPASGNGDTQYF; cdr3_nt: TGTGCAAGTCGCGCAGGACCAGCTAGCGGGAATGGAGATACGCAGTATTTT
clone_size: few; v_call: TRBV7-6; d_call: NA; j_call: TRBJ2-7; cdr3_aa: CASSFRGDGGYEQYF; cdr3_nt: TGTGCCAGCAGCTTCAGGGGAGATGGTGGCTACGAGCAGTACTTC
clone_size: few; v_call: TRBV19; d_call: TRBD1; j_call: TRBJ1-1; cdr3_aa: CASSHGQGYMNTEAFF; cdr3_nt: TGTGCCAGTAGTCACGGACAGGGATACATGAACACTGAAGCTTTCTTT
clone_size: NA; v_call: TRBV4-2; d_call: TRBD2; j_call: TRBJ2-2; cdr3_aa: CASSQASGGAHTGELFF; cdr3_nt: TGTGCCAGCAGCCAAGCTAGCGGGGGGGCCCACACCGGGGAGCTGTTTTTT
clone_size: NA; v_call: TRBV3-1/TRBV3-2; d_call: NA; j_call: TRBJ2-4; cdr3_aa: CASSQRGSVAKNIQYF; cdr3_nt: TGTGCCAGCAGCCAAAGAGGGAGCGTAGCCAAAAACATTCAGTACTTC
clone_size: NA; v_call: TRBV2; d_call: TRBD2; j_call: TRBJ2-3; cdr3_aa: CASSEARGELDTQYF; cdr3_nt: TGTGCCAGCAGTGAAGCGCGGGGGGAACTGGATACGCAGTATTTT
clone_size: NA; v_call: TRBV29-1; d_call: NA; j_call: TRBJ1-4; cdr3_aa: CSVVSEGNEKLFF; cdr3_nt: TGCAGCGTTGTATCCGAGGGTAATGAAAAACTGTTTTTT